This T cell receptor (beta chain) came from a study of blood T cell repertoires in COVID-19. Sequencing was performed with immunoSEQ multiplex PCR; in TCRdb, only in-frame clones are kept and a portion is missing. The data contain roughly 290,000 clones, about 88% of them seen just once; the ten biggest clones take up approximately 12%. The CDR3 is made up of 15 amino acids. J lost 6 bases, V lost 3 bases, and 5 bases had no gene match. Germline CDR1 reads MNHEY; CDR2 reads SMNVEV (reference sequence). Sequenced input: peripheral blood. The sequence was collected from a woman between 55 and 75 years old with acute or convalescent COVID-19. This chain joins TRBV27 and TRBJ2-1, with 10 nucleotides matching TRBD2. Here the CDR3 DNA reads TGTGCCAGCAGTTTTGTACTAGCGGGGTCCAATGAGCAGTTCTTC. This encodes CASSFVLAGSNEQFF.